What follows are 4 T cell receptor beta chains derived from one specimen sequenced in a study of beta chain features in type 1 diabetes. The investigators reverse transcribed all of the isolated RNA, so they sequenced expressed TCRB transcripts. Using immunoSEQ multiplex PCR, the repertoire was profiled, and TCRdb retains in-frame clones only, with some absent. The data show 250,000 to 350,000 clones, with 14% seen just once and less than 0.02% held by the top ten. Study-level findings and limits: Across all four CD4+ subsets, people with type 1 diabetes showed modestly shorter TCRB CDR3s.

These receptors have no identified antigens. What was sequenced was naive CD4+ T cells from blood. The source of these receptors is a man aged 30 to 39 with type 1 diabetes.

This clone came up a few times. V and J are TRBV30 and TRBJ2-1, with 10 bases aligning to TRBD1. Germline CDR1 is GTSNPN and CDR2 is SVGIG (reference sequence). This CDR3 contains 19 residues. V trimming: 1 base; J trimming: 1 base; junction bases outside the gene matches: 13. CDR3 nucleotides: TGTGCCTGGAGTGGACAGGGGGCACGAGGGGCCGGTTCCTACAATGAGCAGTTCTTC. Translating it yields CAWSGQGARGAGSYNEQFF. The full variable domain, its missing parts supplied by reference TRBV30 and TRBJ2-1, is SQTIHQWPATLVQPVGSPLSLECTVEGTSNPNLYWYRQAAGRGLQLLFYSVGIGQISSEVPQNLSASRPQDRQFILSSKKLLLSDSGFYLCAWSGQGARGAGSYNEQFFGPGTRLTVL.

A few counts support this clone. V gene TRBV28 combines with J gene TRBJ2-7; 10 bases match TRBD2. The CDR3 length is 14 residues. Trimming cost V 5 bases and J 3 bases; bases outside gene matches: 4. Germline lookup yields CDR1 MDHEN and CDR2 SYDVKM. The CDR3 is CASSTGTSVYEQYF. The CDR3 DNA reads as TGTGCCAGCAGTACGGGGACTAGCGTCTACGAGCAGTACTTC.

There are a few counts of this clone. J is TRBJ2-6 and V is TRBV5-4; D is ambiguous. V was shortened by 0 bases and J by 0 bases, with 4 bases between the two germline ends. This CDR3 is built from 15 residues. The germline V gene has CDR1 SGHNT and CDR2 YYREEE (reference sequence). The CDR3 nucleotides are TGTGCCAGCAGCTTGGTAGTCTCTGGGGCCAACGTCCTGACTTTC. This gives the protein CASSLVVSGANVLTF.

The rearrangement uses TRBV28 and TRBJ2-6; TRBD1 matches at 7 bases. The J segment lost 0 bases and the V segment lost 7 bases, leaving 9 bases of the junction unmatched. Germline V lookup: CDR1 MDHEN, CDR2 SYDVKM. The CDR3 loop spans 17 amino acids. CDR3 region: CASTSGQLFSGANVLTF. CDR3 coding DNA: TGTGCCAGCACTTCGGGACAGCTTTTCTCTGGGGCCAACGTCCTGACTTTC.